A selection of T cell receptor beta chains follows, all from one sample in a study of human T cells and chemical hapten exposure. TCRdb independently ran MiXCR on the RACE reads; one entry per CDR3 protein. The table includes under 75,000 distinct CDR3 sequences, 8.5% to 9% detected once. The material sequenced was whole blood, taken in connection with sensitization to the hapten diphenylcyclopropenone (DPC). All receptors derive from a woman in her forties or fifties with alopecia areata. Some clones in this sample may be carry-over from other donors' samples. The CDR3 runs from the conserved cysteine through the conserved F or W. A D gene is named only where the DNA matches it firmly. Size is stated for part of the rows, as once, few or many counts, or as a class when the clone is expanded.

D gene	clone size	J gene	V gene	CDR3 DNA	CDR3 protein
TRBD2	many	TRBJ2-3	TRBV7-2	TGTGCCAGCAGCTACGGGACTACTACTAGCACAGATACGCAGTATTTT	CASSYGTTTSTDTQYF
TRBD2	many	TRBJ2-7	TRBV30	TGTGCCTGGAGTTCTAGCGGGAGGCGGTTACGCGAGCAGTACTTC	CAWSSSGRRLREQYF
-	few	TRBJ2-7	TRBV4-3	TGCGCCAGCAGCCAAGGGGTGGCAGATAGATACGAGCAGTACTTC	CASSQGVADRYEQYF
-	many	TRBJ1-1	TRBV25-1	TGTGCCAGCGGTCAGGCTTCTGAAGCTTTCTTT	CASGQASEAFF
TRBD2	few	TRBJ2-2	TRBV7-9	TGTGCCAGCAGCCGAGATCGCGGGGGCGGGGAGCTGTTTTTT	CASSRDRGGGELFF
-	-	TRBJ2-4	TRBV10-3	TGTGCCATCAGTGAGTCGTCACAGGCCGTAAGTTCTACCCGTCTAGCCAAAAACATTCAGTACTTC	CAISESSQAVSSTRLAKNIQYF
-	few	TRBJ1-1	TRBV28	TGTGCCAGCAGTTCTCACACAGGTCGAGGAGCTTTCTTT	CASSSHTGRGAFF
TRBD1	-	TRBJ2-7	TRBV7-2	TGTGCCAGCAGCTTAAATCCAGGGGGCACGGGTGAGCAGTACTTC	CASSLNPGGTGEQYF
-	many	TRBJ1-2	TRBV13	TGTGCCAGCAGCGGACAGACGCAGGACTATGGCTACACCTTC	CASSGQTQDYGYTF
-	-	TRBJ1-1	TRBV7-3	TGTGCCAGCAGCCGATCGGGGGGCACTGAAGCTTTCTTT	CASSRSGGTEAFF
-	-	TRBJ2-5	TRBV4-1	TGCGCCAGCAGCCAAGAGGGGATAGAGACCCAGTACTTC	CASSQEGIETQYF
-	few	TRBJ2-7	TRBV7-2	TGTGCCAGCAGCTCCCCGGCCCCCTCCTACGAGCAGTACTTC	CASSSPAPSYEQYF
TRBD2	few	TRBJ2-7	TRBV28	TGTGCCAGCAGTTTCGTGGGGACTAGCGGGAATTACTTC	CASSFVGTSGNYF
-	once	TRBJ2-1	TRBV7-8	TGTGCCAGCAGCCCCTCAGGGGCGGCTTTTAATGAGCAGTTCTTC	CASSPSGAAFNEQFF
TRBD1	-	TRBJ1-1	TRBV11-2	TGTGCCAGCAGCTACCGGGACAGGGGGACTGAAGCTTTCTTT	CASSYRDRGTEAFF
-	-	TRBJ2-1	TRBV7-9	TGTGCCAGCAGCCTTTCTAGCGATGAGCAGTTCTTC	CASSLSSDEQFF
TRBD1	many	TRBJ1-5	TRBV27	TGTGCCAGCAGTTTTGGGCAGGGGGGCAATCAGCCCCAGCATTTT	CASSFGQGGNQPQHF
-	few	TRBJ2-7	TRBV16	TGTGCCAGCAGCCAATTTAGGAGCTCCTACGAGCAGTACTTC	CASSQFRSSYEQYF
-	few	TRBJ2-7	TRBV7-3	TGTGCCAGCAGCTCCGGTATAGGAGAGCAGTACTTC	CASSSGIGEQYF
-	-	TRBJ1-2	TRBV29-1	TGCAGCGTTGAAGAGGGAAAGGGGAGGTCAGGTGGCTACACCTTC	CSVEEGKGRSGGYTF
-	many	TRBJ2-2	TRBV6-5	TGTGCCAGCAGGACTAGCACCGGGGAGCTGTTTTTT	CASRTSTGELFF
TRBD1	few	TRBJ2-7	TRBV20-1	TGCAGTGCTCTCCGACAGGGGGCGCGTGAGCAGTACTTC	CSALRQGAREQYF